Shown below are 8 T cell receptor beta chains from a single sample sequenced in a study of patients and donors after allogeneic stem cell transplantation. From the RT-PCR reads, TCRdb called clonotypes with MiXCR, one entry per CDR3 protein. The sample carries around 8,200 distinct CDR3 sequences, roughly 11% recorded once. The sequenced sample was blood, either unsorted or a sorted T cell fraction (not recorded which). Receptor source: a human donor who was either an allogeneic HSCT recipient or a stem cell or donor lymphocyte infusion donor (not recorded which). It is not recorded whose cells these are; they may come from a transplant donor.

The J gene is TRBJ2-5, the V gene TRBV6-1, with D possibly matching TRBD2 (5 bases). V dropped 4 bases and J dropped 4 bases, with 13 bases sitting between them. Germline lookup yields CDR1 MNHNS and CDR2 SASEGT. The CDR3 is 14 residues long. CDR3 loop: CASSVRRLGETQYF. The CDR3 DNA reads TGTGCCAGCAGTGTTAGGAGGCTTGGAGAGACCCAGTACTTC.

This sequence joins TRBV7-2 and TRBJ1-3; D not certain. Germline assignment: CDR1 SGHTA and CDR2 FQGNSA. This CDR3 region has 16 residues. Trimming cost V 4 bases and J 0 bases, with 13 bases left between them. The DNA of the CDR3 is TGTGCCAGCAGCTCGGACCCTGAGGGCTCTGGAAACACCATATATTTT. This sequence encodes CASSSDPEGSGNTIYF.

This clonotype was observed many times. The CDR3 sequence: CASNPTGNQPQHF. Written as DNA, the CDR3 is TGTGCCAGCAACCCGACAGGCAATCAGCCCCAGCATTTT. The chain links TRBV12-3 or TRBV12-4 to TRBJ1-5, with D maybe TRBD1 (5 bases). The CDR3 sequence is 13 residues long. V lost 7 bases, J lost 2 bases, and 9 bases lay in between.

This clonotype was detected ten times or more. The chain uses TRBV18 and TRBJ2-1, with D possibly being TRBD2 (6 bases). The V and J ends lost 3 bases and 9 bases respectively, with 21 bases between them. The CDR3 extends over 16 amino acids. The germline V gene has CDR1 KGHSH and CDR2 LQKENI. The CDR3 loop reads CASSPPGGLGEVEQFF. CDR3 DNA sequence: TGTGCCAGCTCACCTCCTGGCGGCCTAGGGGAGGTTGAGCAGTTCTTC.

At least ten counts were recorded for this clonotype. This chain joins TRBV12-3 or TRBV12-4 and TRBJ1-4, with 9 bases lining up with TRBD1. This CDR3 is 16 amino acids long. V lost 5 bases and J lost 2; bases outside the gene matches: 6. The CDR3 loop is CASSPDRGRTNEKLFF. CDR3 in DNA: TGTGCCAGCAGTCCGGACAGGGGACGCACTAATGAAAAACTGTTTTTT.

Only a few counts were recorded for this clonotype. The chain links TRBV5-1 to TRBJ1-1; D call uncertain. Trimming cost V 2 bases and J 1 base, with 6 bases left between them. CDR1 is SGHRS and CDR2 is YFSETQ in the germline V gene. This CDR3 is built from 13 residues. The CDR3 DNA is TGCGCCAGCAGCTTAAACCGGAACACTGAAGCTTTCTTT. This sequence encodes CASSLNRNTEAFF.

This clonotype was seen ten or more times. The chain employs TRBV10-3 and TRBJ2-3, with D perhaps matching TRBD1 or TRBD2 (5 bases each). The V gene lost 0 bases and the J gene lost 4 bases, with 8 bases spanning the gap. This CDR3 is 14 amino acids long. The V gene's germline CDR1 is ENHRY and CDR2 SYGVKD. The CDR3 nucleotides are TGTGCCATCAGTGAGTCGGGACCTTCAGATACGCAGTATTTT. This gives the protein CAISESGPSDTQYF.

The CDR3 DNA sequence: TGTGCCAGCAGTGCCGAATCGAGCGGACCTTCGTACTTC. Translated, it gives CASSAESSGPSYF. The chain carries TRBV2 and TRBJ2-7; a possible D gene is TRBD2 (5 bases). With 4 bases removed from V and 12 bases from J, the gap between germline ends came to 19 bases. The CDR3 has 13 amino acids. Looked up from germline, CDR1 is SNHLY and CDR2 is FYNNEI.